The entry below gives a single T cell receptor (beta chain) sequence along with its context. Its specificity is unknown. Germline CDR1 is SNHLY and CDR2 is FYNNEI. The CDR3 runs 16 residues. Losses at the gene ends were 2 bases for V and 0 bases for J; bases not matched to a gene: 4. This sample stems from a study of shared clonotypes between healthy human individuals. Broader study findings: Generally, naive subsets (rather than memory subsets) showed larger estimated richness. The four-donor shared clonotypes exceeded non-shared clonotypes in generation probability, with non-shared ones scoring lower. The researchers took only blood, and tissue repertoires probably look different.

Libraries were prepared by immunoSEQ multiplex PCR; TCRdb keeps only in-frame clonotypes and omits some of them. The sample includes 2 million to 2.5 million clones, approximately 90% of them seen just once. Healthy HIV-negative adults without recent acute infections or vaccinations served as donors. The receptor comes from a man aged 18 to 29 in good health. Some clones in this sample may be carry-over from other donors' samples. The sample was naive CD4+ T cells from PBMCs. As for subset: CD45RA+ positively selected. This sequence joins TRBV2 and TRBJ2-1, with 7 bases aligning to TRBD2. CDR3 coding DNA: TGTGCCAGCAGTGAACTGCGGGGGAGCTCCTACAATGAGCAGTTCTTC. Amino acid sequence: CASSELRGSSYNEQFF.